The 7 T cell receptor beta chains presented below share a single source sample, sequenced in a study of T cell changes during pregnancy in multiple sclerosis. Sequencing was performed with immunoSEQ multiplex PCR; in TCRdb, only in-frame clones are kept and a portion is missing. The sample holds some 80,000 clones, about 96% seen once. Sample: peripheral blood, taken in the second trimester of pregnancy. These TCRs come from a female donor with multiple sclerosis, enrolled in a pregnancy study.

V usage is TRBV11-2 and J usage is TRBJ2-1; the match to TRBD2 covers 8 bases. Trimming took 0 bases from V and 3 from J; bases not matched to a gene: 7. The CDR3 loop spans 17 amino acids. Germline CDR1 is SGHAT and CDR2 is FQNNGV. CDR3: CASSLDGLAEFYNEQFF. CDR3 in DNA: TGTGCCAGCAGCTTAGATGGACTAGCAGAGTTCTACAATGAGCAGTTCTTC.

For the CDR3, the DNA is TGTGCCTGGGCTAGCGGGAGTCGGAAGACCCAGTACTTC. The encoded protein is CAWASGSRKTQYF. The V gene is TRBV30, the J gene TRBJ2-5; 10 positions agree with TRBD2. The CDR3 covers 13 residues. The germline V gene has CDR1 GTSNPN and CDR2 SVGIG (reference sequence). After removal of 5 bases from V and 6 bases from J, the junction contained 6 bases not matched to a gene.

The genes are TRBV14 and TRBJ2-3; TRBD2 aligns across 7 bases. CDR1 and CDR2 (germline): SGHDN, FVKESK. The CDR3 sequence is 15 residues long. J was trimmed by 0 bases and V by 4 bases; bases with no gene match: 4. Here the CDR3 DNA reads TGTGCCAGCAGCCCTAGCGGAGTTAGCACAGATACGCAGTATTTT. Residues: CASSPSGVSTDTQYF.

This rearrangement joins TRBV21-1 to TRBJ1-1; the table's D call of TRBD1 was not tested on the DNA. TRBV21-1 is a pseudogene. The CDR3 length is 16 residues. In nucleotides, the CDR3 is TGTGCCAGCAGCAAAGCGGGACAGGCCCCTTACACTGAAGCTTTCTTT. The encoded protein is CASSKAGQAPYTEAFF.

The V gene is TRBV28, the J gene TRBJ2-1; 12 positions match TRBD2. The CDR3 is made up of 16 amino acids. CDR1 is MDHEN and CDR2 is SYDVKM in the germline V gene. The V and J ends lost 1 base and 9 bases, in that order; junction bases with no gene match: 7. CDR3 amino acids: CASSLSSSGRALEQFF. The CDR3 DNA reads as TGTGCCAGCAGTTTATCATCTAGCGGGAGGGCCCTTGAGCAGTTCTTC. Full variable domain (outside the CDR3, taken from reference TRBV28 and TRBJ2-1): DVKVTQSSRYLVKRTGEKVFLECVQDMDHENMFWYRQDPGLGLRLIYFSYDVKMKEKGDIPEGYSVSREKKERFSLILESASTNQTSMYLCASSLSSSGRALEQFFGPGTRLTVL.

The V call is TRBV6-6, the J call TRBJ2-2; 8 positions match TRBD1. This CDR3 comprises 13 residues. The ends lost 5 bases at V and 6 bases at J; junction bases unmatched: 2. Germline V gives CDR1 MNHNY, CDR2 SVGAGI (reference sequence). In nucleotides, the CDR3 is TGTGCCAGCAGTCCGACAGGGGCCGGGGAGCTGTTTTTT. This translates into CASSPTGAGELFF.

This clone was seen a handful of times. The V call is TRBV9, the J call TRBJ2-7; 11 nucleotides match TRBD1. V was clipped by 0 bases and J by 2 bases; unmatched bases: 4. Germline V gene lookup returns CDR1 SGDLS and CDR2 YYNGEE. This CDR3 has 16 residues. The CDR3 loop is CASSVAGQGAPYEQYF. The CDR3 nucleotides are TGTGCCAGCAGCGTAGCCGGACAGGGGGCGCCCTACGAGCAGTACTTC.